This T cell receptor beta chain comes out of a study of Graves' ophthalmopathy and Graves' hyperthyroidism. Amplification of the TCR beta CDR3 regions used RNA transcripts (as template). RT-PCR with HTBI primers came first, then second-round multiplex PCR. TCRdb reanalysed the multiplex PCR reads using MiXCR and keeps one entry per CDR3 protein. The data hold more than 550,000 distinct CDR3 sequences, with about two fifths observed a single time. The table lists this clonotype with many counts. V dropped 5 bases and J dropped 5; count of bases not matched to a gene: 9. CDR1 is SGHRS and CDR2 is YFSETQ in the germline V gene. The CDR3 runs 15 residues.

The sample consisted of peripheral blood. The source of this sequence is an adult man with Graves' ophthalmopathy. V gene TRBV5-1 combines with J gene TRBJ2-5; 10 bases match TRBD1. Written as DNA, the CDR3 is TGCGCCAGCAGGGGGGACAGGGGAGCTGCGGAGACCCAGTACTTC. Translating it yields CASRGDRGAAETQYF.